This T cell receptor beta chain was recovered during a study of blood T cell repertoires in COVID-19. Study context: Sources were T cells, B-cell-depleted T cells, or PBMCs; the material itself was cDNA or gDNA.

Profiling relied on immunoSEQ multiplex PCR, and the TCRdb table lists in-frame clones only, not all of them. The top ten clones hold over 1.5% of a sample with around 260,000 clones, approximately 86% of them seen once. The CDR3 spans 14 residues. Germline CDR1 and CDR2: LGHDT and YNNKEL (reference sequence). The V gene lost 3 bases and the J gene lost 7 bases, with 15 bases spanning the gap. This chain joins TRBV3-1 (or the pseudogene TRBV3-2) and TRBJ1-2, with D tentatively TRBD1 (6 bases). The receptor was derived from a young man with active or convalescent COVID-19. The sequencing input was peripheral blood. The CDR3 here is CASSHDSGVGGYTF. The CDR3, as DNA: TGTGCCAGCAGCCACGATTCAGGGGTGGGTGGCTACACCTTC.